The 29 T cell receptor beta chains reported below all come from one sample, sequenced in a study of T cells in Graves' hyperthyroidism and ophthalmopathy. Amplification of TCR beta CDR3 regions was performed using RNA transcripts as template. TCR CDR3 regions were first amplified by RT-PCR with HTBI primers. Via MiXCR, TCRdb re-called the multiplex PCR reads, giving one row per CDR3 protein. This sample has hundreds of thousands of distinct CDR3 sequences, with roughly a sixth found just once. What was sequenced was blood. These TCRs come from a woman in her thirties or forties with Graves' ophthalmopathy.

In this sample, this clonotype turned up a few times. CDR3 DNA: TGTGCCAGTAGTATCCGAGTGGGAGGGCCCCACAATGAGCAGTTCTTC. It translates to CASSIRVGGPHNEQFF. The chain is built from TRBV19 and TRBJ2-1, with 7 bases identical to TRBD2. The CDR3 contains 16 residues. CDR1 is LNHDA, CDR2 SQIVND, per germline (reference sequence). V lost 3 bases to trimming and J lost 5 bases; unmatched junction nucleotides: 10. Together with reference TRBV19 and TRBJ2-1, the CDR3 gives the full variable domain: DGGITQSPKYLFRKEGQNVTLSCEQNLNHDAMYWYRQDPGQGLRLIYYSQIVNDFQKGDIAEGYSVSREKKESFPLTVTSAQKNPTAFYLCASSIRVGGPHNEQFFGPGTRLTVL.

The rearrangement links TRBV12-3 or TRBV12-4 to TRBJ1-3; TRBD1 might be the D (6 bases). V was trimmed by 1 base and J by 3 bases, leaving 13 bases between them. The CDR3 is 16 amino acids. The CDR3, as DNA: TGTGCCAGCAGTTTAGTGGGGGCGGTTTTTGGAAACACCATATATTTT. Its protein product is CASSLVGAVFGNTIYF.

In its sample, this clonotype was seen many times. V is TRBV3-1 and J is TRBJ2-3, with D possibly TRBD2 on 7 matching bases. Germline CDR1 and CDR2: LGHDT and YNNKEL (reference sequence). CDR3 length: 15 amino acids. Trimming removed 1 base at V and 2 bases at J, with 10 bases between. DNA of the CDR3: TGTGCCAGCAGCCAAGTGGGGGGGCACACAGATACGCAGTATTTT. It encodes CASSQVGGHTDTQYF.

This rearrangement joins TRBV24-1 to TRBJ2-3; a weak D match, TRBD2 (7 bases). CDR1 KGHDR and CDR2 SFDVKD come from the germline V gene. Trimming stripped 1 base from V and 6 bases from J, with 10 bases between. The CDR3 is 14 residues long. The CDR3 is CATSDFRGGDTQYF. In nucleotides, the CDR3 is TGTGCCACCAGTGATTTCAGGGGAGGGGATACGCAGTATTTT.

This clonotype was seen many times. This chain connects TRBV11-2 to TRBJ2-5, with TRBD2 identical over 8 bases. CDR1 is SGHAT and CDR2 is FQNNGV in the germline V gene. This CDR3 has 15 residues. Unmatched junction bases numbered 9, after V lost 5 bases and J lost 4 bases. CDR3 DNA: TGTGCCAGCAGCCCCAGCGGGAGCCCCGGAGAGACCCAGTACTTC. The encoded protein is CASSPSGSPGETQYF.

This clonotype has ten or more counts. This chain uses TRBV5-1 with TRBJ2-5; 10 nucleotides align to TRBD1. This CDR3 region has 17 residues. Germline V gene lookup returns CDR1 SGHRS and CDR2 YFSETQ. Trimming cost V 7 bases and J 7 bases; bases outside gene matches: 19. CDR3 in amino acids: CASASGTGARGGGTQYF. As DNA, the CDR3 is TGCGCCAGCGCATCCGGGACAGGGGCGCGTGGCGGCGGGACCCAGTACTTC.

This clonotype was observed a few times. The V call is TRBV27, the J call TRBJ2-7, with 7 bases lining up with TRBD2. Per germline, CDR1 MNHEY and CDR2 SMNVEV (reference sequence). The V gene end was trimmed by 0 bases and the J gene end by 6 bases; junction bases not matched to a gene: 14. The CDR3 is 17 residues long. CDR3 in amino acids: CASSLSSPVGRSIEQYF. The CDR3 DNA reads TGTGCCAGCAGTTTATCTAGCCCCGTCGGGAGGTCTATCGAGCAGTACTTC.

This clonotype showed up just a few times. V is TRBV29-1 and J is TRBJ1-1; D remains ambiguous. CDR1 and CDR2 (germline): SQVTM, ANQGSEA. The CDR3 sequence is 12 residues long. The V and J ends lost 4 bases and 2 bases respectively, with 8 bases between them. In DNA, the CDR3 is TGCAGCGTTGTTTACAGTAACACTGAAGCTTTCTTT. It specifies CSVVYSNTEAFF. Complete variable domain (other parts from reference TRBV29-1 and TRBJ1-1): SAVISQKPSRDICQRGTSLTIQCQVDSQVTMMFWYRQQPGQSLTLIATANQGSEATYESGFVIDKFPISRPNLTFSTLTVSNMSPEDSSIYLCSVVYSNTEAFFGQGTRLTVV.

This clonotype appeared many times. The rearrangement joins TRBV28 to TRBJ2-7; D not resolved. The CDR3 totals 14 residues. The V gene's germline CDR1 is MDHEN and CDR2 SYDVKM. The V gene lost 6 bases and the J gene lost 7 bases, with 19 bases spanning the gap. The CDR3 bases are TGTGCCAGCAGCCGACTTCCCCAATTCTGGGAGCAGTACTTC. It encodes CASSRLPQFWEQYF. The full variable domain, with the rest looked up from reference TRBV28 and TRBJ2-7, is DVKVTQSSRYLVKRTGEKVFLECVQDMDHENMFWYRQDPGLGLRLIYFSYDVKMKEKGDIPEGYSVSREKKERFSLILESASTNQTSMYLCASSRLPQFWEQYFGPGTRLTVT.

CDR3 sequence reads: CASSQKHGGYTF. In DNA, the CDR3 is TGTGCCAGCAGCCAAAAACATGGAGGCTACACCTTC. The V and J genes are TRBV3-1 and TRBJ1-2; D call uncertain. Trimming removed 2 bases from V and 8 bases from J, with 9 bases in between. CDR1 and CDR2 (germline): LGHDT, YNNKEL (reference sequence). The CDR3 totals 12 residues. Full variable domain (remainder filled in from reference TRBV3-1 and TRBJ1-2): DTAVSQTPKYLVTQMGNDKSIKCEQNLGHDTMYWYKQDSKKFLKIMFSYNNKELIINETVPNRFSPKSPDKAHLNLHINSLELGDSAVYFCASSQKHGGYTFGSGTRLTVV.

The chain uses TRBV6-9 and TRBJ2-2; no clear D gene. Trimming took off 4 bases at V and 6 bases at J, with 12 bases between the two ends. The CDR3 is 14 amino acids. Germline V CDR1 and CDR2: MNHGY, SVAAGI. CDR3 sequence reads: CASSSFWAAGELFF. As DNA, the CDR3 is TGTGCCAGCAGTTCTTTTTGGGCGGCCGGGGAGCTGTTTTTT.

This clonotype has at least ten counts. The chain uses TRBV11-2 and TRBJ1-1; 7 bases are a match to TRBD1. Trimming took 5 bases from V and 2 from J; bases not matched to a gene: 5. Germline V gene data show CDR1 as SGHAT and CDR2 as FQNNGV. This CDR3 has 14 residues. The CDR3 here is CASSLQGSNTEAFF. CDR3 coding DNA: TGTGCCAGCAGCCTACAGGGGTCTAACACTGAAGCTTTCTTT.

The chain is built from TRBV7-2 and TRBJ1-6, with D hard to call. The V and J ends lost 7 bases and 13 bases respectively, with 20 bases between them. The CDR3 has 14 amino acids. CDR1 is SGHTA and CDR2 is FQGNSA in the germline V gene. CDR3 in DNA: TGTGCCAGCAATCGAAGGGAGGGAGTCGGGCCCCTCCACTTT. Protein sequence: CASNRREGVGPLHF.

The sample holds a few counts of this clonotype. The chain combines TRBV30 with TRBJ2-5; D may match TRBD1 or TRBD2 (6 bases each). The CDR3 length is 15 residues. The germline V gene encodes CDR1 GTSNPN and CDR2 SVGIG (reference sequence). The V end was cut by 2 bases, the J end by 4 bases, with 17 bases between. The CDR3 DNA sequence: TGTGCCTGGAGTCAGTGGGGGGCCATTCGAGAGACCCAGTACTTC. Amino acids: CAWSQWGAIRETQYF.

This rearrangement joins TRBV20-1 to TRBJ2-7; perhaps D is TRBD1 or TRBD2 (5 bases each). V shed 6 bases and J shed 2 bases, with 14 bases lying between them. Germline V lookup: CDR1 DFQATT, CDR2 SNEGSKA (reference sequence). The CDR3 is made up of 13 amino acids. The CDR3 DNA is TGCAGTGCCCTCCCGGGACCACCCTACGAGCAGTACTTC. It yields the protein CSALPGPPYEQYF.

As for this clonotype: A much larger clone differs from this one at a single base, so this may be a read error. This sequence joins TRBV6-1 and TRBJ2-1; 10 bases align to TRBD2. The assigned J gene may be wrong: the sequence end matches TRBJ2-7 better. Germline V gene sequence: CDR1 MNHNS, CDR2 SASEGT. There are 18 residues in the CDR3. In DNA, the CDR3 is TGTGCCAGCAGCCTTTACCCCAAACTAGCGGGGTCCTACAATGAGCAGTACTTC. Translating it yields CASSLYPKLAGSYNEQYF.

The rearrangement uses TRBV6-5 and TRBJ2-7; maybe TRBD1 (6 bases). Trimming stripped 0 bases from V and 2 bases from J, with 11 bases between. The V gene's germline CDR1 is MNHEY and CDR2 SVGAGI. The CDR3 is 15 amino acids. CDR3: CASSYSAGVAYEQYF. The CDR3 region has the DNA TGTGCCAGCAGTTACTCCGCAGGGGTCGCCTACGAGCAGTACTTC.

The chain combines TRBV9 with TRBJ1-6; D not resolved. Deletions cut 4 bases from V and 2 bases from J, with 13 bases between. This CDR3 has 16 amino acids. The germline CDR1 and CDR2 sequences are SGDLS and YYNGEE. The CDR3 sequence is CASSPEAVPYNSPLHF. The DNA of the CDR3 is TGTGCCAGCAGCCCAGAGGCAGTCCCCTATAATTCACCCCTCCACTTT.

This clonotype was seen at least ten times. The V and J genes are TRBV2 and TRBJ1-3, with TRBD1 matching 7 bases. This CDR3 has 14 amino acids. Germline CDR1 and CDR2: SNHLY and FYNNEI. V shed 5 bases, J shed 6 bases, and the junction held 7 bases outside the gene matches. CDR3 region: CASSLTGDVNTIYF. CDR3 sequence (DNA): TGTGCCAGCAGTTTAACAGGGGATGTAAACACCATATATTTT.

This chain uses TRBV20-1 with TRBJ2-7; 11 nucleotides align to TRBD2. V gave up 5 bases and J gave up 2 bases; unmatched junction bases: 14. CDR3 size: 17 residues. The germline V gene has CDR1 DFQATT and CDR2 SNEGSKA (reference sequence). The CDR3 DNA reads as TGCAGTGCTCCCGAGCTAAGGGGACTAGCGGATGCCTACGAGCAGTACTTC. It codes for CSAPELRGLADAYEQYF.

There are a few counts of this clonotype. The chain has TRBV18 and TRBJ2-5; D not resolved. Germline V gives CDR1 KGHSH, CDR2 LQKENI. The V end was cut by 2 bases, the J end by 5 bases, with 9 bases between. The CDR3 has 13 amino acids. This chain's CDR3 is CASSPGNEETQYF. Written as DNA, the CDR3 is TGTGCCAGCTCACCAGGGAATGAGGAGACCCAGTACTTC.

Comments on this clonotype: This could be a read error, since a much larger clone is one nucleotide away. The chain couples TRBV27 to TRBJ2-7; 7 nucleotides align to TRBD1. This CDR3 has 14 amino acids. Germline loops: CDR1 MNHEY, CDR2 SMNVEV (reference sequence). V trimming: 4 bases; J trimming: 2 bases; junction bases outside the gene matches: 5. The CDR3 loop is CASSSLTGTYEQYF. The CDR3 coding sequence is TGTGCCAGCAGTTCCCTGACAGGGACCTACGAGCAGTACTTC.

V gene TRBV25-1 combines with J gene TRBJ2-2; weak D call: TRBD1 (6 bases). V lost 10 bases to trimming and J lost 3 bases, with 12 bases between them. This CDR3 has 13 residues. Per germline, CDR1 MGHDK and CDR2 SYGVNS. The CDR3 nucleotides are TGTGCCACACAGGGCTATTACACCGGGGAGCTGTTTTTT. Translation: CATQGYYTGELFF.

There are a few counts of this clonotype. This chain uses TRBV5-6 with TRBJ2-3; D uncertain. Trimming shortened V by 0 bases and J by 6 bases, and 11 bases separated the two germline ends. The CDR3 covers 14 residues. In germline, CDR1 is SGHDT, CDR2 YYEEEE. The CDR3 loop is CASSLGLPGDTQYF. The CDR3 nucleotides are TGTGCCAGCAGCTTGGGTCTCCCCGGGGATACGCAGTATTTT.

This clonotype was seen ten or more times. The chain has TRBV7-9 and TRBJ2-3, with TRBD1 matching over 8 bases. V shed 3 bases, J shed 5 bases, and the junction held 7 bases outside the gene matches. This CDR3 contains 15 residues. Germline CDR1 reads SEHNR; CDR2 reads FQNEAQ (reference sequence). The CDR3 region has the DNA TGTGCCAGCAGCTTCGGGACAGGTTTTAAAGATACGCAGTATTTT. Translating it yields CASSFGTGFKDTQYF.

V is TRBV7-3 and J is TRBJ2-7; the match to TRBD1 covers 7 bases. The CDR3 totals 15 residues. Looked up from germline, CDR1 is SGHTA and CDR2 is FQGTGA. The ends lost 5 bases at V and 1 base at J; junction bases unmatched: 8. The CDR3 loop reads CASSTGTEGSYEQYF. CDR3 bases: TGTGCCAGCAGCACCGGGACAGAGGGATCCTACGAGCAGTACTTC.

This clonotype has only a few counts. The chain joins TRBV20-1 to TRBJ1-1; TRBD1 might be the D (5 bases). The CDR3 totals 10 residues. Trimming took 6 bases from V and 7 from J, leaving 9 bases between them. Germline V gives CDR1 DFQATT, CDR2 SNEGSKA (reference sequence). CDR3 region: CSARGVEAFF. CDR3 sequence (DNA): TGCAGTGCCCGGGGGGTTGAAGCTTTCTTT.

This clonotype showed up many times. The chain links TRBV28 to TRBJ1-6; possibly TRBD1 for D (6 bases). Germline values: CDR1 MDHEN, CDR2 SYDVKM. The CDR3 is 15 residues long. Trimming removed 7 bases at V and 4 bases at J, with 14 bases between. CDR3 DNA sequence: TGTGCCAGCAACAAAAGCCAGGGGTATAATTCACCCCTCCACTTT. Amino acid sequence: CASNKSQGYNSPLHF.

Only a few counts were recorded for this clonotype. CDR3 protein: CSAREGAGPQETQYF. CDR3 bases: TGCAGTGCTAGAGAGGGGGCAGGGCCACAAGAGACCCAGTACTTC. The chain employs TRBV20-1 and TRBJ2-5; D possibly corresponds to TRBD1 (6 bases). Germline CDR1 reads DFQATT; CDR2 reads SNEGSKA (reference sequence). V lost 0 bases to trimming and J lost 2 bases, with 13 bases between them. This CDR3 is built from 15 residues.